A single sample is the source of the 21 T cell receptor beta chains below, sequenced in a study of glioma-infiltrating T cells. TCR alpha and beta CDR3 regions were amplified from RNA using iRepertoire nested multiplex PCR. TCRdb fed the multiplex PCR reads into MiXCR, producing one record per CDR3 protein. The profile covers 150,000 to 200,000 distinct CDR3 sequences, with under 55% appearing a single time and around 4.9% taken by the ten largest. The sample comprised glioma tissue, nonneoplastic brain tissue, or PBMCs (not recorded which). The receptor source for this set is a human donor with low-grade glioma or glioblastoma, undergoing nonglioma brain surgery, or in good health (not recorded which).

V is TRBV6-1 and J is TRBJ2-3; D unresolved. Germline loops: CDR1 MNHNS, CDR2 SASEGT. This CDR3 region has 14 residues. Trimming took 4 bases from V and 0 from J, leaving 8 bases between them. CDR3 bases: TGTGCCAGCAGTGGGGCAGCAAGCACAGATACGCAGTATTTT. Its protein is CASSGAASTDTQYF.

This chain links TRBV5-4 with TRBJ2-5, with D perhaps matching TRBD1 or TRBD2 (6 bases each). Germline assignment: CDR1 SGHNT and CDR2 YYREEE (reference sequence). CDR3 length equals 16 residues. V gave up 3 bases and J gave up 9 bases, with 24 bases separating them. For the CDR3, the DNA is TGTGCCAGCAGCTCCAGGACAGCGGACCGGGGGTTGGCCCAGTACTTC. Translating it yields CASSSRTADRGLAQYF.

To note about this clonotype: The CDR3 carries no conserved terminal phenylalanine or tryptophan, so it likely arises from a read error. The DNA is omitted, as the CDR3 cannot be located on it reliably, and the CDR3 follows TCRdb's listing. This chain uses TRBV6-1 with TRBJ1-1; the table's D gene call, TRBD1, was not cross checked with the DNA. The CDR3 is 12 amino acids in total, end residues counted. Germline values: CDR1 MNHNS, CDR2 SASEGT. CDR3 sequence: CARSEVGTRAEL.

To note about this clonotype: The germline gene is not matched at one end of the junction; a read error may be the cause. This chain joins TRBV28 and TRBJ2-5, with D perhaps being TRBD1 or TRBD2 (5 bases each). CDR3 length: 12 residues. Per the germline V gene, CDR1 is MDHEN and CDR2 is SYDVKM. CDR3 region: CASSLRQGTQCF. The CDR3 DNA follows: TGTGCCAGCAGTTTAAGACAAGGGACCCAGTGCTTC. The whole variable domain, remainder taken from reference TRBV28 and TRBJ2-5, is DVKVTQSSRYLVKRTGEKVFLECVQDMDHENMFWYRQDPGLGLRLIYFSYDVKMKEKGDIPEGYSVSREKKERFSLILESASTNQTSMYLCASSLRQGTQCFGPGTRLLVL.

In its sample, this clonotype was seen once. This may stem from a read error, because a much larger clone lies one nucleotide away. The chain couples TRBV28 to TRBJ2-7, with D possibly TRBD1 on 6 matching bases. Germline CDR1 is MDHEN and CDR2 is SYDVKM. CDR3 length: 14 amino acids. The CDR3: CASSLSRQDSRLGF. The CDR3 DNA follows: TGTGCCAGCAGTTTATCCAGACAGGATTCCCGTCTGGGCTTC.

This clonotype was recorded at least ten times. The chain employs TRBV2 and TRBJ2-7; TRBD1 agrees at 8 bases. The V gene's germline CDR1 is SNHLY and CDR2 FYNNEI. The CDR3 runs to 13 residues. The V gene end was trimmed by 6 bases and the J gene end by 5 bases; junction bases not matched to a gene: 6. For the CDR3, the DNA is TGTGCCAGCAGGGTCGACAGGGGCCACGAGCAGTACTTC. As protein: CASRVDRGHEQYF.

Remarks on this clonotype: This sequence may be a read error, since a much larger clone differs from it by one base. The gene calls are TRBV7-2 and TRBJ2-3; D perhaps matches TRBD2 (6 bases). Germline V gene data show CDR1 as SGHTA and CDR2 as FQGNSA. This CDR3 comprises 14 residues. Written as DNA, the CDR3 is TGTGCCAGCGGCTTTATGACTAGTGGAGATACGCAGTATTTT. Translation: CASGFMTSGDTQYF.

J is TRBJ2-1 and V is TRBV27; TRBD2 matches at 10 bases. J was trimmed by 4 bases and V by 8 bases; bases with no gene match: 14. This CDR3 region has 17 residues. Germline V lookup: CDR1 MNHEY, CDR2 SMNVEV (reference sequence). CDR3 sequence (DNA): TGTGCCAGCGGTCCATCTCGGGCTAGCGGGAGTTACAATGAGCAGTTCTTC. As protein: CASGPSRASGSYNEQFF.

Turning to this clonotype: Germline is not matched at one junction end, which may reflect a read error. The rearrangement joins TRBV3-1 to TRBJ1-1; D ambiguous. The CDR3 contains 14 residues. Germline assignment: CDR1 LGHDT and CDR2 YNNKEL (reference sequence). The chain's CDR3 is CASSQAGRRLLASF. The CDR3 DNA is TGTGCCAGCAGCCAAGCGGGCAGACGGCTTCTCGCTTCCTTT. Supplemented by reference TRBV3-1 and TRBJ1-1, the full variable domain reads DTAVSQTPKYLVTQMGNDKSIKCEQNLGHDTMYWYKQDSKKFLKIMFSYNNKELIINETVPNRFSPKSPDKAHLNLHINSLELGDSAVYFCASSQAGRRLLASFGQGTRLTVV.

This clonotype was counted a single time. A single base separates this from a much larger clone, so it may be a read error. This rearrangement joins TRBV6-1 to TRBJ2-5, with 9 bases fitting TRBD2. Trimming removed 10 bases from V and 7 bases from J; junction bases left unmatched: 16. The germline V gene has CDR1 MNHNS and CDR2 SASEGT. CDR3 length equals 15 residues. As DNA, the CDR3 is TGTGCCACCCAGAAGGCGGGAGGGTTCACGGGGACCCAGTACTTC. Its translation is CATQKAGGFTGTQYF.

V usage is TRBV10-2 and J usage is TRBJ2-3; D ambiguous. The CDR3 sequence is 12 residues long. The germline gives CDR1 WSHSY, CDR2 SAAADI. V was trimmed by 0 bases and J by 9 bases, leaving 7 bases between them. The CDR3 coding sequence is TGCGCCAGCAGTGAGTCGCATGACACGCAGTATTTT. It translates to CASSESHDTQYF.

The rearrangement joins TRBV4-2 to TRBJ2-1; TRBD2 aligns across 7 bases. The V gene end was trimmed by 10 bases and the J gene end by 2 bases; junction bases not matched to a gene: 5. The V gene's germline CDR1 is LGHNA and CDR2 YNFKEQ. The CDR3 totals 13 residues. The CDR3 nucleotides read TGTGCCACCCCCGGACTAGCCTACAATGAGCAGTTCTTC. Amino acids: CATPGLAYNEQFF.

This clonotype was recorded many times. The chain joins TRBV6-6 to TRBJ1-2; D not resolved. V lost 2 bases and J lost 2, with 6 bases in between. The germline V gene encodes CDR1 MNHNY and CDR2 SVGAGI (reference sequence). CDR3 length: 13 residues. CDR3 loop: CASSYELNYGYTF. Here the CDR3 DNA reads TGTGCCAGCAGTTACGAGCTCAACTATGGCTACACCTTC.

For this clonotype: With a much larger clone just one base away, this may be a read error. This CDR3 is CASSSHVTVFF. The CDR3 coding sequence is TGTGCCAGCAGTTCACATGTTACGGTGTTTTTT. The chain employs TRBV28 and TRBJ1-4; unclear D gene. Germline CDR1 reads MDHEN; CDR2 reads SYDVKM. Trimming pared 4 bases from V and 15 bases from J, leaving 12 bases between. The CDR3 totals 11 residues.

The V and J genes are TRBV28 and TRBJ2-7, with D hard to call. Trimming took off 4 bases at V and 3 bases at J, with 34 bases between the two ends. Germline CDR1 and CDR2: MDHEN and SYDVKM. The CDR3 has 21 residues. CDR3 residues: CASSSPGCRAHTNHRSYEQYF. The CDR3 nucleotides read TGTGCCAGCAGTTCCCCAGGCTGTCGGGCTCACACCAACCATAGAAGCTACGAGCAGTACTTC.

A note on this clonotype: One base away lies a much larger clone, so this may be a sequencing read error. The gene calls are TRBV20-1 and TRBJ2-7; 9 bases map to TRBD1. Germline CDR1 reads DFQATT; CDR2 reads SNEGSKA (reference sequence). V lost 4 bases and J lost 3; bases outside the gene matches: 7. The CDR3 covers 14 residues. This CDR3 reads CSATTPGQGYEQYF. CDR3 DNA: TGCAGTGCTACGACTCCGGGACAGGGCTACGAGCAGTACTTC.

Notes on this clonotype: One end of the junction varies from germline; a read error may be responsible. The V gene is TRBV4-1, the J gene TRBJ2-2; D gene unclear. Looked up from germline, CDR1 is MGHRA and CDR2 is YSYEKL. CDR3 size: 14 residues. The CDR3 sequence is CASSQDLYTVELFF. The CDR3 nucleotides are TGCGCCAGCAGCCAAGACTTGTACACCGTGGAGCTGTTTTTT.

This chain joins TRBV2 and TRBJ1-3; D remains unclear. The CDR3 spans 13 residues. V lost 4 bases to trimming and J lost 4 bases, with 8 bases between them. Germline V lookup: CDR1 SNHLY, CDR2 FYNNEI. The CDR3 sequence is CASSANLGNTIYF. CDR3 coding DNA: TGTGCCAGCAGTGCCAACCTAGGAAACACCATATATTTT. The full variable domain, completed using reference TRBV2 and TRBJ1-3, is EPEVTQTPSHQVTQMGQEVILRCVPISNHLYFYWYRQILGQKVEFLVSFYNNEISEKSEIFDDQFSVERPDGSNFTLKIRSTKLEDSAMYFCASSANLGNTIYFGEGSWLTVV.

Worth noting for this clonotype: This could be a read error, since a much larger clone is one nucleotide away. The chain is built from TRBV6-2 or TRBV6-3 and TRBJ1-1, with D unclear. Germline V gene data show CDR1 as MNHEY and CDR2 as SVGEGT. CDR3 length equals 16 residues. V dropped 6 bases and J dropped 3 bases, with 20 bases sitting between them. CDR3 residues: CASSLRRPAYHTEAFF. DNA of the CDR3: TGTGCCAGCAGCCTAAGACGGCCGGCATATCACACTGAAGCTTTCTTT.

Regarding this clonotype: At one end, the junction sequence differs from germline, possibly due to a read error. V gene TRBV2 combines with J gene TRBJ2-7; no reliable D call. Germline V gene data show CDR1 as SNHLY and CDR2 as FYNNEI. This CDR3 has 15 residues. CDR3 sequence: CDSSEEDVRSYEQYF. CDR3 bases: TGTGACAGCAGTGAAGAGGACGTCCGCTCCTACGAGCAGTACTTC. Drawing the rest from reference TRBV2 and TRBJ2-7, the complete variable domain is EPEVTQTPSHQVTQMGQEVILRCVPISNHLYFYWYRQILGQKVEFLVSFYNNEISEKSEIFDDQFSVERPDGSNFTLKIRSTKLEDSAMYFCDSSEEDVRSYEQYFGPGTRLTVT.

Concerning this clonotype itself: This sequence may be a read error, since a much larger clone differs from it by one base. The chain links TRBV6-5 to TRBJ2-1; D is tentatively TRBD1 or TRBD2 (5 bases each). The V and J ends lost 2 bases and 5 bases respectively, with 7 bases between them. Per the germline V gene, CDR1 is MNHEY and CDR2 is SVGAGI. The CDR3 runs 13 residues. The CDR3 loop reads CASSYGDHNEQFF. CDR3 coding DNA: TGTGCCAGCAGTTACGGGGACCACAATGAGCAGTTCTTC.